The 9 T cell receptor beta chains in this list originate from one sample, sequenced in a study of cytomegalovirus exposure and HLA in healthy donors. A multiplex PCR was run with 60 Vbeta primers and 13 Jbeta primers. The assay was immunoSEQ multiplex PCR, and TCRdb's table has in-frame clones only and misses some. In the table there are around 86,000 clones, around 8% of which are singletons. Sequenced material: PBMCs. The receptors shown here come from a man in his forties or fifties in good health and CMV-seronegative.

This clone was counted between two and nine times. The chain uses TRBV5-1 and TRBJ1-1, with 8 bases aligning to TRBD1. The V gene end was trimmed by 4 bases and the J gene end by 0 bases; junction bases not matched to a gene: 11. Looked up from germline, CDR1 is SGHRS and CDR2 is YFSETQ. CDR3 length equals 17 residues. CDR3 sequence: CASSPQGAEAMNTEAFF. The CDR3 nucleotides are TGCGCCAGCAGCCCTCAGGGGGCTGAGGCTATGAACACTGAAGCTTTCTTT.

The chain recombines TRBV28 with TRBJ2-7; D ambiguous. Germline CDR1 and CDR2: MDHEN and SYDVKM. Trimming removed 4 bases at V and 0 bases at J, with 13 bases between. The CDR3 runs 15 residues. The CDR3 DNA reads as TGTGCCAGCAGTTCACCGAACCACAGCTCCTACGAGCAGTACTTC. Its translation: CASSSPNHSSYEQYF. The variable domain in full, with the rest retrieved from reference TRBV28 and TRBJ2-7, is DVKVTQSSRYLVKRTGEKVFLECVQDMDHENMFWYRQDPGLGLRLIYFSYDVKMKEKGDIPEGYSVSREKKERFSLILESASTNQTSMYLCASSSPNHSSYEQYFGPGTRLTVT.

V and J are TRBV2 and TRBJ1-4; a possible D gene is TRBD1 (5 bases). V lost 7 bases, J lost 8 bases, and 17 bases lay in between. The CDR3 is 14 amino acids. From germline, CDR1 is SNHLY and CDR2 FYNNEI. The chain's CDR3 is CASTLTVAREKLFF. The DNA for the CDR3 is TGTGCCAGCACCTTGACAGTAGCCCGCGAAAAACTGTTTTTT.

This clone was found a few times. V and J are TRBV6-5 and TRBJ1-4; D not certain. Deletions cut 2 bases from V and 8 bases from J, with 15 bases between. This CDR3 comprises 15 residues. CDR1 is MNHEY, CDR2 SVGAGI, per germline. Here the CDR3 reads CASSYDIRSVEKLFF. The CDR3, as DNA: TGTGCCAGCAGTTACGATATCCGGTCTGTGGAAAAACTGTTTTTT.

The genes are TRBV7-3 and TRBJ2-2, with unresolved D. The CDR3 runs 15 residues. Looked up from germline, CDR1 is SGHTA and CDR2 is FQGTGA. V lost 1 base, J lost 2 bases, and 8 bases lay in between. CDR3 sequence (DNA): TGTGCCAGCAGCTTAAGTACACCAAACACCGGGGAGCTGTTTTTT. Translation gives CASSLSTPNTGELFF.

There are a few counts of this clone. The chain carries TRBV5-4 and TRBJ2-7; TRBD1 is a possible D gene (5 bases). V was pared by 4 bases and J by 2 bases, with 13 bases between. The CDR3 is made up of 14 amino acids. Germline V gene data show CDR1 as SGHNT and CDR2 as YYREEE (reference sequence). The CDR3 coding sequence is TGTGCCAGCAGCAAGGACAAGGTCCCCTACGAGCAGTACTTC. Translated: CASSKDKVPYEQYF.

This clone has more than one count but fewer than ten. The chain is built from TRBV29-1 and TRBJ2-3, with 7 bases lining up with TRBD1. The germline V gene encodes CDR1 SQVTM and CDR2 ANQGSEA. The CDR3 covers 15 residues. The ends lost 5 bases at V and 2 bases at J; junction bases unmatched: 10. This chain's CDR3 is CSVRSADRATDTQYF. The CDR3 region has the DNA TGCAGCGTTCGCTCGGCAGACAGGGCCACAGATACGCAGTATTTT.

This clone has a handful of counts. The rearrangement uses TRBV28 and TRBJ1-2; 8 bases map to TRBD1. The CDR3 runs to 14 residues. After removal of 7 bases from V and 5 bases from J, the junction contained 9 bases not matched to a gene. Germline CDR1 and CDR2: MDHEN and SYDVKM. The CDR3 loop reads CASTWTGRNYGYTF. CDR3 in DNA: TGTGCCAGCACCTGGACAGGGCGTAATTATGGCTACACCTTC.

The rearrangement uses TRBV5-1 and TRBJ2-2; TRBD1 agrees at 8 bases. Unmatched junction bases numbered 8, after V lost 3 bases and J lost 1 base. Germline-derived CDR1 and CDR2 are SGHRS and YFSETQ. The CDR3 covers 17 residues. CDR3 nucleotide sequence: TGCGCCAGCAGCTCCGAGCCGGGGACAGGGAACACCGGGGAGCTGTTTTTT. Its translation: CASSSEPGTGNTGELFF.